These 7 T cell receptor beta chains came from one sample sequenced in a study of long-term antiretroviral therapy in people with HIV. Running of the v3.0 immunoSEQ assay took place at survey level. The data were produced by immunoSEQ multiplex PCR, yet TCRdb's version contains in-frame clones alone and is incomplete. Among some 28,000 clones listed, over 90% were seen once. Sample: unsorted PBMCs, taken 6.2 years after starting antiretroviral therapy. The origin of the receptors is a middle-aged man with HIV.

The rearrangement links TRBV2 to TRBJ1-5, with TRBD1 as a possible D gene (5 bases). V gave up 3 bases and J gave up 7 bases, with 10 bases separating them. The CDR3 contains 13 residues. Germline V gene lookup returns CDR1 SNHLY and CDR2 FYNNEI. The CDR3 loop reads CASSDPGTQPQHF. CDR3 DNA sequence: TGTGCCAGCAGTGATCCGGGGACCCAGCCCCAGCATTTT.

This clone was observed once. Written as DNA, the CDR3 is TGTGCCAGCTCACCGGAAGGACGGCCTGGGACTGAAGCTTTCTTT. Translation: CASSPEGRPGTEAFF. V is TRBV18 and J is TRBJ1-1, with D hard to call. Germline V gene data show CDR1 as KGHSH and CDR2 as LQKENI. CDR3 length: 15 amino acids. Trimming took off 3 bases at V and 5 bases at J, with 16 bases between the two ends.

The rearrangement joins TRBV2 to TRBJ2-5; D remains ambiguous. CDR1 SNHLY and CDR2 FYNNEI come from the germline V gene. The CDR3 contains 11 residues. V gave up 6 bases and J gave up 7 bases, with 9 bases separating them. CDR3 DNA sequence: TGTGCCAGCAGGACTTTAGGGACCCAGTACTTC. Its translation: CASRTLGTQYF.

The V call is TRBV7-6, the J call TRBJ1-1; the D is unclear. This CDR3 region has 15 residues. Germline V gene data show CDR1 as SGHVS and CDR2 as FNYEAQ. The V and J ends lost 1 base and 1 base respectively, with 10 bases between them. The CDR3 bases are TGTGCCAGCAGCTTAGGGGGTCGGCAGAACACTGAAGCTTTCTTT. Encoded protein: CASSLGGRQNTEAFF. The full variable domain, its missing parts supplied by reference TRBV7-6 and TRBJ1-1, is GAGVSQSPRYKVTKRGQDVALRCDPISGHVSLYWYRQALGQGPEFLTYFNYEAQQDKSGLPNDRFSAERPEGSISTLTIQRTEQRDSAMYRCASSLGGRQNTEAFFGQGTRLTVV.

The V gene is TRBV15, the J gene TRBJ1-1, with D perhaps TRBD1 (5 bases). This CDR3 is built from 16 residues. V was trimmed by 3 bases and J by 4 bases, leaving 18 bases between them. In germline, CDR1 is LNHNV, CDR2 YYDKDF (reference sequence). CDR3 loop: CATSRAMGGGATEAFF. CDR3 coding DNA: TGTGCCACCAGCAGGGCAATGGGCGGTGGGGCCACTGAAGCTTTCTTT. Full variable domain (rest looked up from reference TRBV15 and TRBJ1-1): DAMVIQNPRYQVTQFGKPVTLSCSQTLNHNVMYWYQQKSSQAPKLLFHYYDKDFNNEADTPDNFQSRRPNTSFCFLDIRSPGLGDTAMYLCATSRAMGGGATEAFFGQGTRLTVV.

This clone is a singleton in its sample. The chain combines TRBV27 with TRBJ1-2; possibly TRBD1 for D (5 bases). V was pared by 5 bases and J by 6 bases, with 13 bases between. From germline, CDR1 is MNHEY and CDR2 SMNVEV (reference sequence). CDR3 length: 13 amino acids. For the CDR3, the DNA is TGTGCCAGCAGTCCAGGGAGCCTAGATGGCTACACCTTC. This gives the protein CASSPGSLDGYTF.

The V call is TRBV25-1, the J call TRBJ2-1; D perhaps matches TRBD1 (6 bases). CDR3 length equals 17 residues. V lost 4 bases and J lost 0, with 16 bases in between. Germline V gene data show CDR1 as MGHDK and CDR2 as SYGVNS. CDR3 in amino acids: CASSVSLTGNSYNEQFF. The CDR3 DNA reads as TGTGCCAGCAGTGTGAGTCTCACAGGGAACTCCTACAATGAGCAGTTCTTC.